This T cell receptor (beta chain) is drawn from a study of T cell responses to AZD1222 COVID-19 vaccine. Libraries were prepared by immunoSEQ multiplex PCR; TCRdb keeps only in-frame clonotypes and omits some of them. Of about 140,000 clones listed, 70% to 90% are singletons. This CDR3 has 14 amino acids. Trimming pared 0 bases from V and 11 bases from J, leaving 17 bases between. CDR1 MNHNS and CDR2 SASEGT come from the germline V gene. The clonotype comes from an adult in good health. This sample comprised peripheral blood, obtained on day 0 of AZD1222 vaccination. V and J are TRBV6-1 and TRBJ2-7, with D uncertain. CDR3 coding DNA: TGTGCCAGCAGTGAAGCGCCTCGACTCAAGAATAAGTACTTC. This sequence encodes CASSEAPRLKNKYF.